This TCR beta chain stems from a study of blood T cells in healthy people across ages. V was clipped by 2 bases and J by 6 bases, with 14 bases between them. This CDR3 has 15 residues. Germline loops: CDR1 KGHSH, CDR2 LQKENI. Primers used in a second PCR of roughly 7 to 12 cycles were a sample-barcoded 5' primer and a J-beta primer mix. Per-sample output comprised a minimum of 3 million paired-end reads containing CDR3. TCRdb re-analysed the 5' RACE reads in MiXCR, keeping a single row per CDR3 protein. The sample has 650,000 to 950,000 distinct CDR3 sequences; approximately 44% are singletons. Total RNA amounts of at least 5 micrograms were extracted per sample.

The origin of this receptor is a man aged 55-75 years in good health. The sequenced sample was blood. The chain joins TRBV18 to TRBJ2-4, with D perhaps matching TRBD1 (6 bases). The DNA of the CDR3 is TGTGCCAGCTCACCAACGGCGCCCAGGGGAAACATTCAGTACTTC. Translating gives CASSPTAPRGNIQYF.